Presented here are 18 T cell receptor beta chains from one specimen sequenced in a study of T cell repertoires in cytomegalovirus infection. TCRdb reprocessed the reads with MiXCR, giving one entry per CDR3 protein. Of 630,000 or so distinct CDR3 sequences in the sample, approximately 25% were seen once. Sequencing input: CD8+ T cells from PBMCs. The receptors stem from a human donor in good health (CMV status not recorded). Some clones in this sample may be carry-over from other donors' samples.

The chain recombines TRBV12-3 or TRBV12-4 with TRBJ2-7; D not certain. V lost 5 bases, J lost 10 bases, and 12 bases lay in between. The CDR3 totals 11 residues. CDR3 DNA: TGTGCCAGCAGTCCCTCCGGGTTCCAGTACTTC. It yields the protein CASSPSGFQYF.

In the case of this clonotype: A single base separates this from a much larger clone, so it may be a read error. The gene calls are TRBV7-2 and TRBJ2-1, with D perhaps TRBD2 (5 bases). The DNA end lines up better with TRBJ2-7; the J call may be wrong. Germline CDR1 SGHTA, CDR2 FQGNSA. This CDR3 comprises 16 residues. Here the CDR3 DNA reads TGTGCCAGCAGCTTAGGTCCTAGCCCCGCCTACAATGAGCAGTACTTC. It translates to CASSLGPSPAYNEQYF.

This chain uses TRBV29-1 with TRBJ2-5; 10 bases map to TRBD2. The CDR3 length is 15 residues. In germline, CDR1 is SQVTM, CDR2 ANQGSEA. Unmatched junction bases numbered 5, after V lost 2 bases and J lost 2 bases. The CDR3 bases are TGCAGCGTTGAAAGGCTAGCGGGGGATCAAGAGACCCAGTACTTC. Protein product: CSVERLAGDQETQYF.

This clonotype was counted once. The CDR3 protein is CSVEDRNKGQTQYF. DNA for the CDR3: TGCAGCGTTGAAGATCGGAACAAAGGACAGACCCAGTACTTC. The V and J genes are TRBV29-1 and TRBJ2-5; unclear D gene. CDR3 length equals 14 residues. Germline V gene sequence: CDR1 SQVTM, CDR2 ANQGSEA. Trimming pared 0 bases from V and 6 bases from J, leaving 14 bases between. The full variable domain, its missing parts supplied by reference TRBV29-1 and TRBJ2-5, is SAVISQKPSRDICQRGTSLTIQCQVDSQVTMMFWYRQQPGQSLTLIATANQGSEATYESGFVIDKFPISRPNLTFSTLTVSNMSPEDSSIYLCSVEDRNKGQTQYFGPGTRLLVL.

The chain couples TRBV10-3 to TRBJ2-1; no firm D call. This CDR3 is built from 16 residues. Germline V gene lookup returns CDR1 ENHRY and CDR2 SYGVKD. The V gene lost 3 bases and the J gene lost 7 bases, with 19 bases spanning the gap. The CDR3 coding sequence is TGTGCCATCAGTGATTTGCCAACAGATCATTTGAATGAGCAGTTCTTC. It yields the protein CAISDLPTDHLNEQFF.

CDR3 nucleotides: TGTGCCAGCAGCCCCCCATATGTTGTGTATGGCTACACCTTC. Translating it yields CASSPPYVVYGYTF. The chain combines TRBV13 with TRBJ1-2, with D hard to call. The CDR3 has 14 amino acids. With 5 bases removed from V and 5 bases from J, the gap between germline ends came to 15 bases. Germline CDR1 reads PRHDT; CDR2 reads FYEKMQ (reference sequence).

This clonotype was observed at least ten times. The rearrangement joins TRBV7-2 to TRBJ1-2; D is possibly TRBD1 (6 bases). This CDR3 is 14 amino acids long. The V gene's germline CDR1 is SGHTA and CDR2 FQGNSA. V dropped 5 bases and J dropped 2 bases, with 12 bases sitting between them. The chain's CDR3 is CASSRLDRNYGYTF. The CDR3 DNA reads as TGTGCCAGCAGCCGATTGGACAGAAACTATGGCTACACCTTC.

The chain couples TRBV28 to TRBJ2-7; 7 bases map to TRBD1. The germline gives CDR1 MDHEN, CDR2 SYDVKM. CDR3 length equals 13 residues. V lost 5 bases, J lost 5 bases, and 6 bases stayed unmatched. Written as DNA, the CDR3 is TGTGCCAGCAGTCTGACAGGGTTCCACGAGCAGTACTTC. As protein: CASSLTGFHEQYF.

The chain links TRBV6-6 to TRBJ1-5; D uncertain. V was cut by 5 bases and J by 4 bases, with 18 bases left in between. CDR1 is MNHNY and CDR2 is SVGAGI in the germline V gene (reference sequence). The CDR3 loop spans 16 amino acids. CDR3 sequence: CASSATSGRLNQPQHF. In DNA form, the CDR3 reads TGTGCCAGCAGTGCTACCTCGGGCAGACTTAATCAGCCCCAGCATTTT.

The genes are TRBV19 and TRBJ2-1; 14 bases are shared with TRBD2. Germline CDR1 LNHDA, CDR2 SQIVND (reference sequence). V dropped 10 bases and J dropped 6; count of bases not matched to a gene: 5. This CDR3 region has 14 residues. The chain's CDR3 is CATRLAGGVNEQFF. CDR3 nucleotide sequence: TGTGCCACCCGACTAGCGGGGGGGGTCAATGAGCAGTTCTTC.

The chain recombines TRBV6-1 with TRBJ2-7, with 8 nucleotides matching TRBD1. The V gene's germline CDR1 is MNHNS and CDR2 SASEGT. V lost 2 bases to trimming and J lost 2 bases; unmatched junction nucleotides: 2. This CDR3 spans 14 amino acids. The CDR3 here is CASSERTGPYEQYF. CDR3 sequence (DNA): TGTGCCAGCAGTGAAAGGACAGGGCCCTACGAGCAGTACTTC.

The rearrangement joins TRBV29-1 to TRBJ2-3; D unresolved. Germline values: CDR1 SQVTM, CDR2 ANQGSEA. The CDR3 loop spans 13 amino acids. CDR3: CATEGNSTDTQYF. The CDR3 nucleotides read TGCGCCACCGAAGGGAATAGCACAGATACGCAGTATTTT.

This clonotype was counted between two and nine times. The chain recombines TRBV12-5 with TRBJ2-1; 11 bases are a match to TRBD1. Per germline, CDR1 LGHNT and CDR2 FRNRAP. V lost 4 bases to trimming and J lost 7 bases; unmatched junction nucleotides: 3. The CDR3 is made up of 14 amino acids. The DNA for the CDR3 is TGTGCTAGTGGTTCCGGACAGGGGGCAAATGAGCAGTTCTTC. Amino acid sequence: CASGSGQGANEQFF. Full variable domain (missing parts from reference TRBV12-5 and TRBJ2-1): DARVTQTPRHKVTEMGQEVTMRCQPILGHNTVFWYRQTMMQGLELLAYFRNRAPLDDSGMPKDRFSAEMPDATLATLKIQPSEPRDSAVYFCASGSGQGANEQFFGPGTRLTVL.

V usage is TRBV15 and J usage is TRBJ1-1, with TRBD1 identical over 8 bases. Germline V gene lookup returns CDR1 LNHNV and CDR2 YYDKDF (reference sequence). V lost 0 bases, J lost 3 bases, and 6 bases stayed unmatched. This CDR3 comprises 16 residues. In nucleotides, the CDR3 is TGTGCCACCAGCAGAGATCCCCAGGGGGCCTACACTGAAGCTTTCTTT. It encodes CATSRDPQGAYTEAFF.

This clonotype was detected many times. The CDR3 spells CASSPFLAAGTESNTGELFF. The DNA of the CDR3 is TGTGCCAGCAGCCCCTTCCTTGCCGCCGGGACCGAATCGAACACCGGGGAGCTGTTTTTT. This chain joins TRBV7-6 and TRBJ2-2; D may match TRBD1 or TRBD2 (5 bases each). Germline V lookup: CDR1 SGHVS, CDR2 FNYEAQ. The V end lost 5 bases, the J end lost 0 bases, and 25 bases lay between the germline ends. This CDR3 spans 20 amino acids.

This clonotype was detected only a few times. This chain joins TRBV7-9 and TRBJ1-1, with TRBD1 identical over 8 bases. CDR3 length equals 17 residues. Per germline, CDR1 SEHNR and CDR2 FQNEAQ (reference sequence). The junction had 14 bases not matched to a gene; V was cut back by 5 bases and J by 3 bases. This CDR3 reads CASSPFKGDRTYTEAFF. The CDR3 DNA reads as TGTGCCAGCAGCCCATTCAAGGGGGACAGGACCTACACTGAAGCTTTCTTT.

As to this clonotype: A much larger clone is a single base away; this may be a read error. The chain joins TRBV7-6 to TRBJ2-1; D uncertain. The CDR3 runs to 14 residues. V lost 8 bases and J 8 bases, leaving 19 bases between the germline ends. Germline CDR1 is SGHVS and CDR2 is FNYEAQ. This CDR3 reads CASAESPVIHEQFF. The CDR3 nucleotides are TGTGCCAGCGCCGAATCCCCTGTGATCCATGAGCAGTTCTTC.

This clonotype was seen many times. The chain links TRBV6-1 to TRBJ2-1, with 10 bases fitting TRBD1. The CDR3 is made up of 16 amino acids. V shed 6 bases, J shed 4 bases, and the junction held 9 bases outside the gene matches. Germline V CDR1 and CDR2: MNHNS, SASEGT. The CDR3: CASSTPGQGWYNEQFF. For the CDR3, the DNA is TGTGCCAGCAGCACCCCGGGACAGGGGTGGTACAATGAGCAGTTCTTC.